The sequence of this T cell receptor (beta chain) was determined in a study of Graves' ophthalmopathy and Graves' hyperthyroidism. Study results and limitations: In blood appeared most of the expanded thyroid clonotypes whose frequency exceeded 0.001. Ophthalmopathy could be told apart from stable hyperthyroidism by a 13-signature model (about 88% sensitivity, around 80% specificity).

For repertoire sequencing, the TCR beta CDR3 regions were amplified from RNA transcripts. RT-PCR in the first round used HTBI primers; a second-round multiplex PCR followed. Via MiXCR, TCRdb re-called the multiplex PCR reads, giving one row per CDR3 protein. The sample records over a million distinct CDR3 sequences, about 40% being singletons. Worth noting for this clonotype: Antigen: not known.

Pregnancy or lactation, uncontrolled infections and other autoimmune diseases were grounds for excluding patients. Sequenced material: peripheral blood or thyroid tissue (not recorded which). This sequence was found in an adult man with Graves' hyperthyroidism.

CDR3 sequence reads: CASSETLRGYTF. The CDR3 DNA sequence: TGTGCCAGCAGTGAAACGTTAAGAGGCTACACCTTC. The chain uses TRBV6-2 or TRBV6-3 and TRBJ1-2; D is undetermined. This CDR3 is 12 amino acids long. V was pared by 5 bases and J by 8 bases, with 12 bases between. The germline gives CDR1 MNHEY, CDR2 SVGEGT.